Each of the 20 T cell receptor beta chains below was sequenced from the same sample in a study. TCRdb recomputed calls from the RT-PCR reads with MiXCR, one row per CDR3 protein. The sample holds almost 700,000 distinct CDR3 sequences, 13% to 15% seen once. Material: memory CD4+ T cells from blood. The source of these receptors is a female donor in good health, serving as a healthy control.

This rearrangement joins TRBV20-1 to TRBJ2-7; D is tentatively TRBD1 or TRBD2 (6 bases each). This CDR3 comprises 15 residues. Germline CDR1 and CDR2: DFQATT and SNEGSKA (reference sequence). With 0 bases removed from V and 2 bases from J, the gap between germline ends came to 14 bases. The CDR3: CSARDRWGATYEQYF. The CDR3 nucleotides are TGCAGTGCTAGAGACCGTTGGGGGGCCACCTACGAGCAGTACTTC.

This clonotype was found many times. The chain recombines TRBV20-1 with TRBJ2-2; 9 bases map to TRBD1. After removal of 4 bases from V and 7 bases from J, the junction contained 4 bases not matched to a gene. This CDR3 contains 13 residues. Germline assignment: CDR1 DFQATT and CDR2 SNEGSKA (reference sequence). The CDR3, as DNA: TGCAGTGCTAAACAGGGGGCTGGCGGGGAGCTGTTTTTT. Translating it yields CSAKQGAGGELFF.

Only a few counts were recorded for this clonotype. This chain uses TRBV24-1 with TRBJ2-1, with unresolved D. Germline assignment: CDR1 KGHDR and CDR2 SFDVKD. V dropped 1 base and J dropped 3 bases, with 9 bases sitting between them. CDR3 length equals 15 residues. DNA of the CDR3: TGTGCCACCAGTGATTTTGGAAGGTTCTACAATGAGCAGTTCTTC. Translating it yields CATSDFGRFYNEQFF.

This clonotype appeared many times. The chain combines TRBV12-3 or TRBV12-4 with TRBJ2-7; no reliable D call. V gave up 3 bases and J gave up 7 bases, with 7 bases separating them. The CDR3 length is 11 residues. For the CDR3, the DNA is TGTGCCAGCAGTTTCAGTGTGGAGCAGTACTTC. The encoded protein is CASSFSVEQYF.

The V call is TRBV4-1, the J call TRBJ2-1; tentative D call: TRBD2 (7 bases). CDR1 is MGHRA, CDR2 YSYEKL, per germline. This CDR3 comprises 16 residues. Trimming left V 4 bases short and J 3 bases short, with 16 bases between. The DNA for the CDR3 is TGCGCCAGCAGCCTGAGGGGGGAGGGGGTCTACAATGAGCAGTTCTTC. Translated, it gives CASSLRGEGVYNEQFF.

The rearrangement links TRBV25-1 to TRBJ1-2; D gene ambiguous. CDR1 and CDR2 from the germline V gene are MGHDK and SYGVNS. Trimming cost V 1 base and J 2 bases, with 8 bases left between them. There are 14 residues in the CDR3. The CDR3 DNA is TGTGCCAGCAGTGAATGGGGAGAAAACTATGGCTACACCTTC. Translated, it gives CASSEWGENYGYTF.

The chain combines TRBV6-5 with TRBJ2-7, with 12 bases aligning to TRBD1. V shed 2 bases, J shed 7 bases, and the junction held 3 bases outside the gene matches. This CDR3 region has 14 residues. Per germline, CDR1 MNHEY and CDR2 SVGAGI. In nucleotides, the CDR3 is TGTGCCAGCAGTTACGGGACAGGGGGCTGGGAGCAGTACTTC. It codes for CASSYGTGGWEQYF.

The chain has TRBV7-3 and TRBJ2-1; no reliable D call. The CDR3 is 15 amino acids. V was pared by 3 bases and J by 0 bases, with 9 bases between. Germline V gives CDR1 SGHTA, CDR2 FQGTGA. The CDR3 region has the DNA TGTGCCAGCAGCTTTGACTCCGACTCCTACAATGAGCAGTTCTTC. Translation gives CASSFDSDSYNEQFF.

The chain employs TRBV12-3 or TRBV12-4 and TRBJ1-4, with D unresolved. The CDR3 has 12 residues. V lost 4 bases and J 8 bases, leaving 8 bases between the germline ends. The CDR3 reads CASSSSWEKLFF. The CDR3 region has the DNA TGTGCCAGCAGTTCCTCATGGGAAAAACTGTTTTTT.

The sample holds a few counts of this clonotype. The chain couples TRBV6-5 to TRBJ2-6, with D uncertain. The CDR3 has 15 amino acids. Trimming took off 6 bases at V and 3 bases at J, with 12 bases between the two ends. The germline gives CDR1 MNHEY, CDR2 SVGAGI. The CDR3 nucleotides read TGTGCCAGCAGCCCCGGATTATATGGGGCCAACGTCCTGACTTTC. Its translation is CASSPGLYGANVLTF.

At least ten counts were recorded for this clonotype. CDR3 sequence reads: CASSFLASYEQYF. In nucleotides, the CDR3 is TGTGCCAGCAGTTTTCTCGCTTCGTACGAGCAGTACTTC. This chain uses TRBV12-3 or TRBV12-4 with TRBJ2-7; D is undetermined. The CDR3 has 13 residues. The V and J ends lost 3 bases and 4 bases respectively, with 10 bases between them.

The CDR3 is CASGLGTVYEQYF. CDR3 nucleotides: TGTGCCAGCGGGCTCGGGACAGTCTACGAGCAGTACTTC. The V call is TRBV2, the J call TRBJ2-7; 7 bases align to TRBD1. J was trimmed by 3 bases and V by 8 bases; bases with no gene match: 7. Germline values: CDR1 SNHLY, CDR2 FYNNEI. The CDR3 totals 13 residues. Combining the CDR3 with reference TRBV2 and TRBJ2-7 gives the whole variable domain EPEVTQTPSHQVTQMGQEVILRCVPISNHLYFYWYRQILGQKVEFLVSFYNNEISEKSEIFDDQFSVERPDGSNFTLKIRSTKLEDSAMYFCASGLGTVYEQYFGPGTRLTVT.

Only a few counts were recorded for this clonotype. The chain links TRBV9 to TRBJ1-1; tentative D call: TRBD1 (6 bases). This CDR3 contains 18 residues. V was trimmed by 3 bases and J by 4 bases, leaving 25 bases between them. Germline V gene data show CDR1 as SGDLS and CDR2 as YYNGEE. The CDR3 loop is CASSAPRGQPLVGTEAFF. As DNA, the CDR3 is TGTGCCAGCAGCGCCCCCAGGGGTCAGCCACTCGTGGGCACTGAAGCTTTCTTT.

This clonotype was seen a handful of times. The genes are TRBV7-3 and TRBJ2-6; no clear D gene. V was cut by 3 bases and J by 0 bases, with 9 bases left in between. The germline CDR1 and CDR2 sequences are SGHTA and FQGTGA. The CDR3 runs 16 residues. The CDR3 DNA reads as TGTGCCAGCAGCTTTTTTGGCGCCTCTGGGGCCAACGTCCTGACTTTC. Its protein product is CASSFFGASGANVLTF.

In the case of this clonotype: The DNA is omitted, as the CDR3 cannot be located on it reliably, and the CDR3 follows TCRdb's listing. The chain joins TRBV20-1 to TRBJ2-2; the tabulated D call, TRBD2, remains unverified against the DNA. The CDR3 length is 18 residues, termini included. Germline V CDR1 and CDR2: DFQATT, SNEGSKA (reference sequence). The CDR3: CSARVIAGGPGAPGSCFF.

The chain carries TRBV15 and TRBJ2-1; 7 positions match TRBD2. The V gene end was trimmed by 3 bases and the J gene end by 1 base; junction bases not matched to a gene: 9. Per the germline V gene, CDR1 is LNHNV and CDR2 is YYDKDF (reference sequence). This CDR3 has 17 residues. CDR3 residues: CATSSRAGGWSYNEQFF. In DNA, the CDR3 is TGTGCCACCAGCAGCCGTGCCGGGGGGTGGTCCTACAATGAGCAGTTCTTC. Using reference TRBV15 and TRBJ2-1 for the parts outside the CDR3, the full variable domain is DAMVIQNPRYQVTQFGKPVTLSCSQTLNHNVMYWYQQKSSQAPKLLFHYYDKDFNNEADTPDNFQSRRPNTSFCFLDIRSPGLGDTAMYLCATSSRAGGWSYNEQFFGPGTRLTVL.

This clonotype was detected many times. The chain employs TRBV4-1 and TRBJ2-3, with D possibly matching TRBD2 (6 bases). The CDR3 runs to 17 residues. From germline, CDR1 is MGHRA and CDR2 YSYEKL. Between the trimmed V and J ends, which lost 0 bases and 0 bases, there was a span of 13 bases. CDR3 nucleotides: TGCGCCAGCAGCCAAGATCGGAGGGATTCTAGCACAGATACGCAGTATTTT. The encoded protein is CASSQDRRDSSTDTQYF.

This clonotype was counted many times. The V call is TRBV5-1, the J call TRBJ2-2; D is undetermined. The V end lost 0 bases, the J end lost 7 bases, and 16 bases lay between the germline ends. This CDR3 region has 16 residues. The germline V gene has CDR1 SGHRS and CDR2 YFSETQ. The CDR3 reads CASSLGPRQLSGELFF. In DNA form, the CDR3 reads TGCGCCAGCAGCTTGGGGCCCCGGCAGTTAAGCGGGGAGCTGTTTTTT.

In its sample, this clonotype was seen many times. The chain is built from TRBV5-1 and TRBJ2-1; 7 bases match TRBD2. The V gene end was trimmed by 4 bases and the J gene end by 3 bases; junction bases not matched to a gene: 10. The CDR3 has 16 residues. The V gene's germline CDR1 is SGHRS and CDR2 YFSETQ. In DNA form, the CDR3 reads TGCGCCAGCAGCCCTGTTGGGGGAGGGCACTACAATGAGCAGTTCTTC. Amino acids: CASSPVGGGHYNEQFF.

The chain is built from TRBV3-1 and TRBJ1-3; no clear D gene. The CDR3 sequence is 18 residues long. Germline V CDR1 and CDR2: LGHDT, YNNKEL (reference sequence). The V end lost 0 bases, the J end lost 1 base, and 16 bases lay between the germline ends. DNA of the CDR3: TGTGCCAGCAGCCAAGATGCCCTACTGGTGTCTTCTGGAAACACCATATATTTT. This codes for CASSQDALLVSSGNTIYF.